Sequencing of this T cell receptor (beta chain) was carried out in a study of glioma-infiltrating T cells (dated by TCRdb to 2016 to 2017). About the investigation overall: Low-grade gliomas were WHO grade II oligodendrogliomas or astrocytomas, and glioblastomas were WHO grade IV tumors sampled at initial rather than recurrent diagnosis. Sequencing of TCR alpha- and beta-chain repertoires was performed on glioma tissue, on non-neoplastic brain tissue, and on matched peripheral blood mononuclear cells. Glioma patients received dexamethasone for six or fewer days before surgery. Blood libraries targeted roughly 4- to 10-fold sequencing coverage of about a million peripheral T cells. The paired cohort comprised three low-grade glioma patients, about eight primary glioblastoma patients and three non-glioma patients contributing non-neoplastic brain tissue. To gauge divergence between tissue and blood T-cell populations, every tissue-infiltrating repertoire was compared against the peripheral blood repertoire from the same patient.

On this clonotype itself: There is no known antigen for this receptor. No base quality information exists; no much larger clone differs at one position.

What the work shows at the level of the full study, not this receptor alone: VJ-independent divergence between tissue and blood was lower than expected in non-neoplastic patients but higher than expected in all gliomas, particularly low-grade gliomas. Patients with low tissue-blood divergence were marked by a signature set of shared blood CDR3 motifs, and this signature set was depleted in highly divergent patients. Very few CDR3 sequences were shared between tissue and blood, attributed to high CDR3 diversity and limited sampling. Small numbers underpinned the group comparisons: eight or nine glioblastoma patients, three low-grade glioma patients and three non-neoplastic patients.

Surgical brain or tumor specimens were cryofrozen in liquid nitrogen immediately after resection, and peripheral blood cells were collected concurrently. TCR alpha and beta CDR3 regions were amplified with the iRepertoire nested amplicon-rescue multiplex PCR (arm-PCR) platform from RNA. The input for one-step reverse transcription and amplification was 100-400 ng of tissue mRNA or PBMC total RNA. After bead purification, a secondary multiplex PCR added Illumina adapters, and libraries were gel-purified between 200 and 400 bp. Libraries carried internal 6-nucleotide barcodes used for demultiplexing. Libraries were sequenced on an Illumina MiSeq with 2x220 or 2x250 nucleotide paired-end reads. The paper's processing steps were these. Paired reads were merged using FLASH 1.2.11 and aligned with BWA-MEM to the GRCh37 human genome, and TRA and TRB reads were then extracted. For V and J assignment, an IMGT-derived reference of cassette sequences and CDR3 motifs that included pseudogenes was used. Three-frame translation of reads was performed, and productive CDR3s were defined as those with a C...FGXG motif and no stop codons. Clonotypes were defined as unique combinations of V-J cassette pair and CDR3 amino acid sequence. Filtering of reads was based on Hamming distance, with the threshold set by the sequence error rate of each sample in mapped regions. The public sequencing data were trimmed at Q25 with fastp and processed into clonotypes with MiXCR by TCRdb, which kept only in-frame beta chains. CDR3 protein sequences are deduplicated, and each keeps its most common genes and DNA. The V and J calls and clone size come from TCRdb's table, not from the authors' own analysis. The sample records a few hundred thousand distinct CDR3 sequences, roughly two fifths of which are singletons. The top ten hold 12% of the sample.

Germline trimming amounts to 8 bases on V and 3 bases on J, with 10 as the count of junction bases outside the gene matches. The CDR3 goes from the cysteine to the phenylalanine over 14 residues. Of all the DNA, just the CDR3 is kept, 42 bases in frame from base 1. CDR1 and CDR2 are drawn from the germline V gene (reference sequence): DFQATT, SNEGSKA. Sequencing was carried out using glioma tissue, nonneoplastic brain tissue, or PBMCs (not recorded which). The rearrangement joined TRBV20-1 to TRBJ1-1, and TRBD1 aligns with 9 junction nucleotides. The TCR sequence derives from a human donor with low-grade glioma or glioblastoma, undergoing nonglioma brain surgery, or in good health (not recorded which). The CDR3 amino acid sequence is: CSSTGGNMDTEAFF. In nucleotide form, the sequence is TGCAGTTCGACAGGGGGTAACATGGACACTGAAGCTTTCTTT.